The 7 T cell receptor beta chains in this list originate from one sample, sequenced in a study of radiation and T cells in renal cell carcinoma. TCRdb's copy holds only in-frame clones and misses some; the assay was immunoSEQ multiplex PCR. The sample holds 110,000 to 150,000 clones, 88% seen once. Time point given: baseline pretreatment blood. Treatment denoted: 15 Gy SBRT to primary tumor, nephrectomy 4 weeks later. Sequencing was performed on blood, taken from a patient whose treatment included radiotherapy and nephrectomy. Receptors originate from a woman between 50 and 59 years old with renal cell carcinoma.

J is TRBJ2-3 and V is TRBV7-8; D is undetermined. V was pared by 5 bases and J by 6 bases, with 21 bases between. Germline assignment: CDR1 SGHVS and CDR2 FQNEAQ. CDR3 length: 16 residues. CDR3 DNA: TGTGCCAGCAGCCCCGTAGGATCCGCTTCTTGGGATACGCAGTATTTT. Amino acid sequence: CASSPVGSASWDTQYF.

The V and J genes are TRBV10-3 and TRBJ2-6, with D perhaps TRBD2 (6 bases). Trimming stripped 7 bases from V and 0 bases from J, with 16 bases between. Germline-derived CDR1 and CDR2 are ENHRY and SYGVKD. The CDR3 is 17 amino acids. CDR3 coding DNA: TGTGCCATCAACGGAGGGCCTATTTTCTCTGGGGCCAACGTCCTGACTTTC. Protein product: CAINGGPIFSGANVLTF.

CDR3 nucleotides: TGCGCCAGCAGCTTGAGTGGGGGCAGAAACTATGGCTACACCTTC. Its translation: CASSLSGGRNYGYTF. This chain links TRBV5-1 with TRBJ1-2; the D gene is possibly TRBD1 (6 bases). This CDR3 is 15 amino acids long. Germline CDR1 and CDR2: SGHRS and YFSETQ. V lost 1 base and J lost 2, with 12 bases in between.

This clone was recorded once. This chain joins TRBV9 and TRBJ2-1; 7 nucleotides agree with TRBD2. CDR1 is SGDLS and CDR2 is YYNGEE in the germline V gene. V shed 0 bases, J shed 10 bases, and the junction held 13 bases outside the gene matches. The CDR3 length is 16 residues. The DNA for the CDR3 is TGTGCCAGCAGCGTAGGCGGGAGACTAGAAGTTTCAGAGCAGTTCTTC. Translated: CASSVGGRLEVSEQFF. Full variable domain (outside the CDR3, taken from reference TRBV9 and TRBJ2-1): DSGVTQTPKHLITATGQRVTLRCSPRSGDLSVYWYQQSLDQGLQFLIQYYNGEERAKGNILERFSAQQFPDLHSELNLSSLELGDSALYFCASSVGGRLEVSEQFFGPGTRLTVL.

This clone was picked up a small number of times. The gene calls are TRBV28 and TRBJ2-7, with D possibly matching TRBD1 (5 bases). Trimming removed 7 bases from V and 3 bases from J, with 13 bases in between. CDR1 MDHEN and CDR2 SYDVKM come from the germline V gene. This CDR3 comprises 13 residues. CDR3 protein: CASNRGQDYEQYF. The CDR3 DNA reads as TGTGCCAGCAACCGCGGACAAGACTACGAGCAGTACTTC.

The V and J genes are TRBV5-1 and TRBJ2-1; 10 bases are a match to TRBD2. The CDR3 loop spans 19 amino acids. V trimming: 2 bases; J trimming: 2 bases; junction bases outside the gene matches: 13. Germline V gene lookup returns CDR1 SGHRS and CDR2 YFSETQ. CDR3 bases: TGCGCCAGCAGCTTCCCTGGGACTAGCGAAGAGAAAACCTACAATGAGCAGTTCTTC. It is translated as CASSFPGTSEEKTYNEQFF.

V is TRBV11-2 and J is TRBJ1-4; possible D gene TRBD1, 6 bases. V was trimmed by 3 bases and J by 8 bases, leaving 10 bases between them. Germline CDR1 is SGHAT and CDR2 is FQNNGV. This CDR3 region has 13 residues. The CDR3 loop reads CASSFSGEEKLFF. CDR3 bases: TGTGCCAGCAGCTTTTCAGGGGAGGAAAAACTGTTTTTT.